This TCR beta chain was captured by sequencing in a study of early T cells in non-severe SARS-CoV-2 infection. The V gene's germline CDR1 is SGHDT and CDR2 YYEEEE. With 2 bases removed from V and 7 bases from J, the gap between germline ends came to 7 bases. The CDR3 loop spans 13 amino acids. This clonotype was counted many times. Individual cDNA molecules were tagged with unique molecular identifiers, the study reported. TCRdb independently ran MiXCR on the 5' RACE reads; one entry per CDR3 protein. Among 80,000 or so distinct CDR3 sequences listed, about 16% were seen once. The clonotype comes from an adult who was a healthcare worker with PCR-confirmed SARS-CoV-2 infection or an uninfected control (not recorded which). Sequenced material: whole blood. This chain uses TRBV5-6 with TRBJ2-6; the D gene is possibly TRBD1 (6 bases). The CDR3 sequence is CASSLQGANVLTF. The CDR3 nucleotides read TGTGCCAGCAGCTTACAGGGAGCCAACGTCCTGACTTTC.